A selection of T cell receptor beta chains follows, all from one sample in a study of T-cell memory formation after mild COVID-19. Each CDR3 protein gets one entry after TCRdb re-called the 5' RACE reads with MiXCR. The sample shows approximately 340,000 distinct CDR3 sequences, roughly 13% of them seen only once. Sequenced: PBMCs or a T cell subset sorted from them (not recorded which). The receptors here all came from a man between 18 and 29 years old who had mild COVID-19 (a few samples of this study predate the infection). Cell type and time point are not known. Both conserved end residues are part of each CDR3. D genes are given only for firm matches. The size field is filled for only some rows; it gives once, few, many or a size class.

J gene	CDR3 length	V gene	clone size	D gene	CDR3 DNA	CDR3 protein
TRBJ2-1	19	TRBV7-2	few	TRBD2	TGTGCCAGCAGCTTTACGGGACTAGCGGGGGGGAGCTCCTACAATGAGCAGTTCTTC	CASSFTGLAGGSSYNEQFF
TRBJ2-3	14	TRBV7-8	many	TRBD2	TGTGCCAGCAGCTCAGCGGGACGCACAGATACGCAGTATTTT	CASSSAGRTDTQYF
TRBJ2-2	13	TRBV7-9	NA	NA	TGTGCCAGCACCGTTCCGGGGTCCGGGGAGCTGTTTTTT	CASTVPGSGELFF
TRBJ1-2	14	TRBV29-1	few	NA	TGCAGCGTCGATACCGGACCCGGAGACTATGGCTACACCTTC	CSVDTGPGDYGYTF
TRBJ1-1	14	TRBV11-1	NA	NA	TGTGCCAGCAGCTTATTCGGGGCCTCGACTGAAGCTTTCTTT	CASSLFGASTEAFF
TRBJ2-7	15	TRBV27	few	TRBD1	TGTGCCAGCAGCAACGCGGGACAGGGCTACCACGAGCAGTACTTC	CASSNAGQGYHEQYF
TRBJ1-1	14	TRBV4-3	NA	NA	TGCGCCAGCAGCCAAGAAACGTGGAACACTGAAGCTTTCTTT	CASSQETWNTEAFF
TRBJ1-2	14	TRBV7-2	NA	TRBD1	TGTGCCAGCAGCTCTAGAGGACAGGGCCTGGGCTACACCTTC	CASSSRGQGLGYTF
TRBJ2-3	17	TRBV15	many	TRBD2	TGTGCCACCAGCAGAAACAGACTAGCGGGGGCATCAGATACGCAGTATTTT	CATSRNRLAGASDTQYF
TRBJ2-5	10	TRBV20-1	many	NA	TGCAGTGCTAGGGATAGAAAGGATTACTTC	CSARDRKDYF
TRBJ1-1	14	TRBV27	NA	NA	TGTGCCAGCAGTTTATTTCAGGGGTTGACTGAAGCTTTCTTT	CASSLFQGLTEAFF
TRBJ2-5	16	TRBV3-1	few	TRBD2	TGTGCCAGCAGCCCCGGGGTAGCGGGGTTCCAAGAGACCCAGTACTTC	CASSPGVAGFQETQYF
TRBJ1-1	18	TRBV20-1	NA	TRBD1	TGCAGTGCTAGAGATCTGAGTCAGGGGGTTTTTATGAACACTGAAGCTTTCTTT	CSARDLSQGVFMNTEAFF
TRBJ1-1	15	TRBV14	few	NA	TGTGCCAGCAGCCAAGAAAATTGGGGACTCACTGAAGCTTTCTTT	CASSQENWGLTEAFF
TRBJ1-1	13	TRBV7-9	NA	NA	TGTGCCAGCAGCGCCGATCCGGGGACTGAAGCTTTCTTT	CASSADPGTEAFF
TRBJ2-3	15	TRBV5-1	NA	TRBD2	TGCGCCAGCCAGACTAGCGCGGGTCCCACAGATACGCAGTATTTT	CASQTSAGPTDTQYF
TRBJ2-5	14	TRBV19	few	TRBD1	TGTGCCAGTAGTCGGACAGGGCTGCGAGAGACCCAGTACTTC	CASSRTGLRETQYF
TRBJ1-1	15	TRBV4-1	few	NA	TGCGCCAGCAGCCAACTCCTAGGCGCTGGAACTGAAGCTTTCTTT	CASSQLLGAGTEAFF
TRBJ2-7	15	TRBV9	NA	NA	TGTGCCAGCAGCGTAGGGGGGACCACTTCCTCGGAGCAGTACTTC	CASSVGGTTSSEQYF
TRBJ2-2	14	TRBV19	NA	NA	TGTGCCAGTAGTATAGGCGGGAACACCGGGGAGCTGTTTTTT	CASSIGGNTGELFF
TRBJ2-2	13	TRBV7-2	few	NA	TGTGCCAGCAGCTTAAGGTCCGGCGGGGAGCTGTTTTTT	CASSLRSGGELFF
TRBJ2-5	15	TRBV20-1	NA	TRBD2	TGCAGTGCCACCCCGGGACTAGGAGTCCAAGAGACCCAGTACTTC	CSATPGLGVQETQYF
TRBJ1-6	14	TRBV18	few	NA	TGTGCCAGCTCACCACGACTGGAAGGTTCACCCCTCCACTTT	CASSPRLEGSPLHF
TRBJ2-3	13	TRBV20-1	once	TRBD1	TGCAGTGCGTCGCAGGGGGCAGGGGATACGCAGTATTTT	CSASQGAGDTQYF
TRBJ1-1	13	TRBV11-1	few	NA	TGTGCCAGCGCATCAGGAGGGCGGACTGAAGCTTTCTTT	CASASGGRTEAFF
TRBJ2-2	12	TRBV12-3/TRBV12-4	many	NA	TGTGCCAGCAGTTTGGTGCGCGGGGAGCTGTTTTTT	CASSLVRGELFF
TRBJ2-1	13	TRBV2	few	TRBD2	TGTGCCAGCAGTGAGGTCCCGCGGGAGGAGCAGTTCTTC	CASSEVPREEQFF
TRBJ1-1	12	TRBV5-1	NA	NA	TGCGCCAGCAGCTTGGTGCCAGCTGAAGCTTTCTTT	CASSLVPAEAFF
TRBJ2-7	12	TRBV11-3	few	NA	TGTGCCAGCAGCTTAGAAGGAGAAAAGCAGTACTTC	CASSLEGEKQYF
TRBJ2-2	10	TRBV29-1	few	NA	TGCAGCGTCGTAGAGGGGGAGCTGTTTTTT	CSVVEGELFF
TRBJ2-7	16	TRBV12-3/TRBV12-4	NA	TRBD1	TGTGCCAGCAGTCCTAGGACAGGGCGATTATCCTACGAGCAGTACTTC	CASSPRTGRLSYEQYF
TRBJ2-3	17	TRBV7-2	few	TRBD2	TGTGCCAGCAGCTTAGGTCCTAGCGGGGGGGCCACAGATACGCAGTATTTT	CASSLGPSGGATDTQYF
TRBJ2-3	18	TRBV6-5	NA	TRBD2	TGTGCCAGCAGTTACTCGGGGACTAGCGGGACTAGCACAGATACGCAGTATTTT	CASSYSGTSGTSTDTQYF
TRBJ2-3	18	TRBV4-1	NA	NA	TGCGCCAGCAGCCAGGTCCAGGTTGCTGGGGGCAGCACAGATACGCAGTATTTT	CASSQVQVAGGSTDTQYF
TRBJ2-7	13	TRBV27	few	TRBD2	TGTGCCAGCAGTTTCCTCCCTAGCGGGGATCCGTACTTC	CASSFLPSGDPYF
TRBJ2-1	14	TRBV5-4	few	NA	TGTGCCAGCAGCTTGGATCTGCGAAGTAATGAGCAGTTCTTC	CASSLDLRSNEQFF
TRBJ2-1	14	TRBV20-1	NA	NA	TGCAGTGCTCCGGACAGTACCTTCTACAATGAGCAGTTCTTC	CSAPDSTFYNEQFF
TRBJ2-1	14	TRBV3-1	many	TRBD1	TGTGCCAGCAGCCAAACAGGGGGATGGAATGAGCAGTTCTTC	CASSQTGGWNEQFF
TRBJ1-6	16	TRBV7-9	few	TRBD1	TGTGCCAGCAGCTTGGCTTACAGGGGAGGTAATTCACCCCTCCACTTT	CASSLAYRGGNSPLHF
TRBJ2-2	13	TRBV7-7	NA	NA	TGTGCCAGCAGTCAACTCCAAACCGGGGAGCTGTTTTTT	CASSQLQTGELFF
TRBJ2-1	11	TRBV7-9	NA	NA	TGTGCCAGCAGCTTAGAATGGGAGCAGTTCTTC	CASSLEWEQFF
TRBJ2-1	15	TRBV6-5	NA	TRBD2	TGTGCCAGCAGTTACGCCGGGACTAGTAACGTTGAGCAGTTCTTC	CASSYAGTSNVEQFF
TRBJ2-1	17	TRBV2	NA	TRBD2	TGTGCCAGCAGCCCCAGGGCCCGGACTAGCGGGGGAGGCGAGCAGTTCTTC	CASSPRARTSGGGEQFF
TRBJ2-3	18	TRBV7-2	NA	TRBD2	TGTGCCAGCAGCTTAACCTCTAGCGGTTCCCCGGGCACAGATACGCAGTATTTT	CASSLTSSGSPGTDTQYF
TRBJ1-2	15	TRBV9	NA	TRBD1	TGTGCCAGCAGCGTAGCTAGGACAGGGGTTGGTGGCTACACCTTC	CASSVARTGVGGYTF
TRBJ2-3	13	TRBV6-2/TRBV6-3	NA	NA	TGTGCCAGCATCCCACGCCGGGGAGATACGCAGTATTTT	CASIPRRGDTQYF
TRBJ1-2	14	TRBV5-6	NA	NA	TGTGCCAGCAGCTCCGGGCATGCGACTTATGGCTACACCTTC	CASSSGHATYGYTF
TRBJ2-5	13	TRBV20-1	NA	TRBD1	TGCAGTGCTGGGGGACAGTCACAAGAGACCCAGTACTTC	CSAGGQSQETQYF
TRBJ1-3	15	TRBV7-2	few	NA	TGTGCCAGCAGCTTAGATTCGGCGAGGGGGAACACCATATATTTT	CASSLDSARGNTIYF
TRBJ1-1	12	TRBV20-1	few	NA	TGCAGTGCTAGAGTAGCGAACACTGAAGCTTTCTTT	CSARVANTEAFF
TRBJ2-3	17	TRBV7-2	NA	TRBD2	TGTGCCAGCAGCTTACTCGGTAGCGGGGGGGCAGTAGATACGCAGTATTTT	CASSLLGSGGAVDTQYF
TRBJ2-5	14	TRBV3-1	NA	NA	TGTGCCAGCAGCCGCCGTCTAGACCAAGAGACCCAGTACTTC	CASSRRLDQETQYF
TRBJ2-5	15	TRBV7-9	NA	TRBD2	TGTGCCAGCAGCAAGTTAGCGGGGGTCCAAGAGACCCAGTACTTC	CASSKLAGVQETQYF
TRBJ1-1	13	TRBV6-5	NA	NA	TGTGCCAGCAGTTCCCCGGTGAACACTGAAGCTTTCTTT	CASSSPVNTEAFF
TRBJ1-1	14	TRBV5-1	NA	TRBD1	TGCGCCAGCAGCTCCGGGGGGACAGGGAGTGGAGCTTTCTTT	CASSSGGTGSGAFF